A single sample is the source of the 6 T cell receptor beta chains below, sequenced in a study of shared clonotypes between healthy human individuals (dated by TCRdb to 2020 to 2022). Library creation used the immunoSEQ multiplex PCR assay. Imported from immuneACCESS, the table was reduced by TCRdb to in-frame sequences with V and J called. These copies leave out some clones; in studies compared against another copy, an unresolved V gene accounts for under half, and the cause of the remainder is not known. In all, the sample holds some 2.3 million clones, and just over 90% of those were seen once. The top ten hold around 0.4% of the sample. The sequenced sample consisted of naive CD4+ T cells from PBMCs. This sample's cell subset or site label indicates: CD45RA+ positively selected. These receptors originate from a young man in good health. Some clones in this sample may be carry-over from other donors' samples.

This chain links TRBV4-3 with TRBJ2-2, with 10 bases identical to TRBD2. The V gene end was trimmed by 4 bases and the J gene end by 7 bases; junction bases not matched to a gene: 6. CDR3 size: 15 residues. Germline CDR1 is LGHNA and CDR2 is YSLEER. The CDR3 bases are TGCGCCAGCAGCCCGCGGAGCGGGGGGGGCGGGGAGCTGTTTTTT. Its protein product is CASSPRSGGGGELFF.

The V call is TRBV4-1, the J call TRBJ1-2; 7 positions match TRBD1. The CDR3 consists of 15 residues. V shed 1 base and J 6 bases; nucleotides not matched to a gene: 8. Per germline, CDR1 MGHRA and CDR2 YSYEKL. The CDR3 loop is CASSQATTGRDGYTF. The DNA of the CDR3 is TGCGCCAGCAGCCAAGCGACGACAGGGCGGGATGGCTACACCTTC.

As for this clone: Other nucleotide sequences from this sample produce the same CDR3. The chain is built from TRBV5-1 and TRBJ2-6; D not resolved. Germline values: CDR1 SGHRS, CDR2 YFSETQ. CDR3 length: 15 residues. With 0 bases removed from V and 0 bases from J, the gap between germline ends came to 4 bases. CDR3 DNA sequence: TGCGCCAGCAGCTTGGTTGGCTCTGGGGCCAACGTCCTGACTTTC. Translated, it gives CASSLVGSGANVLTF.

A note on this clone: Other DNA sequences in this sample translate to the same CDR3. The J gene is TRBJ2-1, the V gene TRBV9; weak D call: TRBD2 (6 bases). From germline, CDR1 is SGDLS and CDR2 YYNGEE. The CDR3 is 12 amino acids. Trimming pared 2 bases from V and 6 bases from J, leaving 6 bases between. CDR3 in amino acids: CASSVGSNEQFF. The CDR3 region has the DNA TGTGCCAGCAGCGTCGGGAGCAATGAGCAGTTCTTC.

Regarding this clone: The sample holds other DNA sequences that translate to the same CDR3. This chain uses TRBV6-1 with TRBJ2-1; no definite D call. The V gene lost 1 base and the J gene lost 6 bases, with 10 bases spanning the gap. This CDR3 comprises 14 residues. Germline V lookup: CDR1 MNHNS, CDR2 SASEGT. The CDR3 sequence is CASSEGLAGNEQFF. Written as DNA, the CDR3 is TGTGCCAGCAGTGAAGGGTTAGCCGGCAATGAGCAGTTCTTC.

This chain uses TRBV30 with TRBJ2-1; 9 bases line up with TRBD2. The J segment lost 7 bases and the V segment lost 2 bases, leaving 9 bases of the junction unmatched. This CDR3 is built from 15 residues. CDR1 and CDR2 (germline): GTSNPN, SVGIG (reference sequence). CDR3 loop: CAWSHAGGPSNEQFF. In DNA, the CDR3 is TGTGCCTGGAGTCACGCGGGAGGGCCCAGTAATGAGCAGTTCTTC.